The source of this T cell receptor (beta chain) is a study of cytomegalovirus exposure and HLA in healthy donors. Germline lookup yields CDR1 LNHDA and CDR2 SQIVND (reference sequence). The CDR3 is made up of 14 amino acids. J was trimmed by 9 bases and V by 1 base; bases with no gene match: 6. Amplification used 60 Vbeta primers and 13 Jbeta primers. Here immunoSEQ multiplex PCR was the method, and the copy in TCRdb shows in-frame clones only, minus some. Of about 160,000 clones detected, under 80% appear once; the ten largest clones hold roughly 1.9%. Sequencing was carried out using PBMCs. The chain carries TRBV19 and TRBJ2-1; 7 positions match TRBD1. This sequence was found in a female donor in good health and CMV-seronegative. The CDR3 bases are TGTGCCAGTAGTATAGGACAGGGAATAAGTGAGCAGTTCTTC. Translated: CASSIGQGISEQFF.